This TCR beta chain is drawn from a study of shared T cell receptors in the human thymus. The table came from immunoSEQ multiplex PCR; TCRdb's copy has only in-frame clones and leaves some out. The table includes about 660,000 clones, more than 75% detected once. Germline V gives CDR1 SNHLY, CDR2 FYNNEI. The CDR3 loop spans 16 amino acids. Trimming cost V 0 bases and J 1 base, with 13 bases left between them. These data are also associated with another study on human thymus T cells. This second report adds: Those donating were healthy Finnish infants in corrective surgery for congenital heart defects. Surgeons resected thymus tissue during corrective heart surgery. It looked as if thymic and blood repertoires used V and J genes in a biased way. Thymic repertoires overlap heavily among unrelated individuals, related research has reported.

The chain couples TRBV2 to TRBJ2-7, with D possibly matching TRBD2 (6 bases). The sample comprised thymocytes. The sequence derives from a boy under three years old with a congenital heart defect. The CDR3 region has the DNA TGTGCCAGCAGTGAAGCCCTGGGAGGAACGTCCTACGAGCAGTACTTC. It translates to CASSEALGGTSYEQYF.